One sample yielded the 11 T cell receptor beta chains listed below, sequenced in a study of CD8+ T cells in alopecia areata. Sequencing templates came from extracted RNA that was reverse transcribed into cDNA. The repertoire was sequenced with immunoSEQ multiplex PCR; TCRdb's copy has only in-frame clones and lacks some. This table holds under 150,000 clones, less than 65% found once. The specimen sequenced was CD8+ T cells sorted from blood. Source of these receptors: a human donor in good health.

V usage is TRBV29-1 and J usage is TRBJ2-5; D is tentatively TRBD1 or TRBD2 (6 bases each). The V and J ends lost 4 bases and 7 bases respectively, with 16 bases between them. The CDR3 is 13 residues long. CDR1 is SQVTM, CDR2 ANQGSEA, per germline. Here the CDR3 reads CSVVQPGGGTQYF. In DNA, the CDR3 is TGCAGCGTTGTACAGCCCGGAGGGGGGACCCAGTACTTC.

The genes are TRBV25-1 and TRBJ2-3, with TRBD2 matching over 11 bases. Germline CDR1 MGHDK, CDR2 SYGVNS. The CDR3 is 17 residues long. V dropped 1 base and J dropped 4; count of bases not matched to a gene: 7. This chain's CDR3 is CASSESAHSGRADTQYF. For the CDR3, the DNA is TGTGCCAGCAGTGAATCCGCCCATAGCGGGAGGGCAGATACGCAGTATTTT.

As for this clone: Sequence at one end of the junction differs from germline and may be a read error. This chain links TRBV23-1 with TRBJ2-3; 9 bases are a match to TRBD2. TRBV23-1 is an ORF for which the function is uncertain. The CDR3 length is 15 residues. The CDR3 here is CARPPGTSKTNPGKF. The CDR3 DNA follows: TGCGCCCGCCCCCCAGGGACTAGCAAGACCAACCCGGGGAAATTT.

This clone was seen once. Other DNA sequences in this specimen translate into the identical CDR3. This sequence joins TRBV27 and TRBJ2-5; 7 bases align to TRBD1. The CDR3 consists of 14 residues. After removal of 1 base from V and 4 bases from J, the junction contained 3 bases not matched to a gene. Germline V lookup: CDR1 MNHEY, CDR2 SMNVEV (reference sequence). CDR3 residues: CASSLLGGGETQYF. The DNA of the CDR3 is TGTGCCAGCAGTTTATTAGGGGGCGGAGAGACCCAGTACTTC.

The CDR3, as DNA: TGTGCCAGCAGCGCCGGGACTACCATCAGAAACAATGAGCAGTTCTTC. It encodes CASSAGTTIRNNEQFF. V and J are TRBV9 and TRBJ2-1; 7 bases map to TRBD2. The V and J ends lost 3 bases and 5 bases, in that order; junction bases with no gene match: 11. The CDR3 loop spans 16 amino acids. CDR1 and CDR2 (germline): SGDLS, YYNGEE.

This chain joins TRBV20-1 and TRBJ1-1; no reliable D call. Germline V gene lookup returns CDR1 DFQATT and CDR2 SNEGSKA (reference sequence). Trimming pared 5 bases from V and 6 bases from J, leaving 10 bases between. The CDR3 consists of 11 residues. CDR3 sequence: CSALSMAEAFF. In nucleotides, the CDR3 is TGCAGTGCTTTATCGATGGCTGAAGCTTTCTTT.

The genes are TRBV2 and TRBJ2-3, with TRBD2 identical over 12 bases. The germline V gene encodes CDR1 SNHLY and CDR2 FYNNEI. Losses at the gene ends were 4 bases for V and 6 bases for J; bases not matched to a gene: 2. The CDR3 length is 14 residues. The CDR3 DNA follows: TGTGCCAGCAGTGGGACTAGCGGGAAGGATACGCAGTATTTT. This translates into CASSGTSGKDTQYF.

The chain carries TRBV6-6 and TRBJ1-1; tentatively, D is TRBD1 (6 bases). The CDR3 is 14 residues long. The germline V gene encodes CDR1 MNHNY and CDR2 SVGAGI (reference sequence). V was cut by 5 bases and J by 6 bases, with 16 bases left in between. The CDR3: CASSDWGPRPEAFF. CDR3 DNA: TGTGCCAGCAGTGATTGGGGGCCAAGACCTGAAGCTTTCTTT.

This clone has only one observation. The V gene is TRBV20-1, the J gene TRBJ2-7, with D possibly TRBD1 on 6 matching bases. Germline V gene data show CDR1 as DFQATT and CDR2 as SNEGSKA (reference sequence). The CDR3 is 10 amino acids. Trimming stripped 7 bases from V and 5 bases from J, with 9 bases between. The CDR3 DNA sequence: TGCAGTGTTAACAGGGACGAGCAGTACTTC. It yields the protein CSVNRDEQYF.

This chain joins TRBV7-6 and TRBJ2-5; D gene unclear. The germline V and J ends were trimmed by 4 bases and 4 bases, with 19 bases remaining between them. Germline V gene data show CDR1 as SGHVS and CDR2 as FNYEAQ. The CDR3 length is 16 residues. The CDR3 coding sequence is TGTGCCAGCAGCTCCTTACCACCCGAAATGGGAGAGACCCAGTACTTC. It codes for CASSSLPPEMGETQYF.

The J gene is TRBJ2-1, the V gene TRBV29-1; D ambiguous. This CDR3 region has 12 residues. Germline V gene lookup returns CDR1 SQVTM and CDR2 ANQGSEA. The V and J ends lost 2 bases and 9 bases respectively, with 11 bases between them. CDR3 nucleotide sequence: TGCAGCGTTGAAATCAGTCTTGGTGAGCAGTTCTTC. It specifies CSVEISLGEQFF.